What follows are 18 T cell receptor beta chains derived from one specimen sequenced in a study of CD8+CD57+ T cells in acquired aplastic anemia. The template for TCR beta VDJ and CDR3 sequence profiling was genomic DNA. TCRdb reprocessed the reads via MiXCR and lists one record per CDR3 protein. The table records 150,000 to 200,000 distinct CDR3 sequences, 50% to 75% of them present only once. The sample was sorted CD4+, CD8+, or CD8+CD57+ T cells (not recorded which) from PBMCs. The receptors shown here come from a human donor with severe aplastic anemia or a healthy control (not recorded which).

This chain joins TRBV29-1 and TRBJ2-7, with D perhaps being TRBD1 or TRBD2 (5 bases each). Deletions cut 6 bases from V and 2 bases from J, with 14 bases between. The CDR3 has 13 residues. Germline loops: CDR1 SQVTM, CDR2 ANQGSEA. The CDR3 spells CSVEVDRAYEQYF. The CDR3 nucleotides are TGCAGCGTGGAGGTTGACAGAGCCTACGAGCAGTACTTC.

This clonotype appeared once. The junction does not match germline at one end; this may be a read error. The rearrangement joins TRBV15 to TRBJ1-2; tentative D call: TRBD1 (6 bases). CDR3 length equals 14 residues. Germline CDR1 reads LNHNV; CDR2 reads YYDKDF (reference sequence). DNA for the CDR3: TGTGCCACCAGCAGTCCTGTGGGGGCAGCTGAGGTCTCCTTC. It yields the protein CATSSPVGAAEVSF. The full variable domain, its missing parts supplied by reference TRBV15 and TRBJ1-2, is DAMVIQNPRYQVTQFGKPVTLSCSQTLNHNVMYWYQQKSSQAPKLLFHYYDKDFNNEADTPDNFQSRRPNTSFCFLDIRSPGLGDTAMYLCATSSPVGAAEVSFGSGTRLTVV.

This chain connects TRBV28 to TRBJ1-5; the D is unclear. Germline V CDR1 and CDR2: MDHEN, SYDVKM. V lost 4 bases and J lost 7, with 14 bases in between. CDR3 size: 14 residues. The CDR3 region is CASSSPPGWQPQHF. The CDR3 DNA sequence: TGTGCCAGCAGTTCCCCTCCCGGGTGGCAGCCCCAGCATTTT.

This clonotype has a handful of counts. This chain uses TRBV15 with TRBJ2-7; TRBD1 or TRBD2 may be the D gene (7 bases each). Germline assignment: CDR1 LNHNV and CDR2 YYDKDF (reference sequence). The CDR3 sequence is 14 residues long. The V end was cut by 3 bases, the J end by 1 base, with 10 bases between. This CDR3 is CATSSRGGSYEQYF. The CDR3 DNA is TGTGCCACCAGCAGCAGGGGGGGGTCCTACGAGCAGTACTTC.

The rearrangement links TRBV10-3 to TRBJ1-1; 9 bases line up with TRBD1. This CDR3 has 13 residues. The germline gives CDR1 ENHRY, CDR2 SYGVKD. The J segment lost 5 bases and the V segment lost 10 bases, leaving 8 bases of the junction unmatched. CDR3 region: CATGQGAKTEAFF. The CDR3, as DNA: TGTGCCACGGGACAGGGAGCGAAAACTGAAGCTTTCTTT.

The chain couples TRBV15 to TRBJ2-2; D unclear. Germline lookup yields CDR1 LNHNV and CDR2 YYDKDF (reference sequence). The CDR3 extends over 14 amino acids. V was clipped by 1 base and J by 6 bases, with 9 bases between them. The CDR3 is CATSRAHGSGELFF. The CDR3 DNA follows: TGTGCCACCAGCAGAGCGCACGGGTCCGGGGAGCTGTTTTTT.

The V gene is TRBV7-2, the J gene TRBJ1-6; weak D call: TRBD1 (5 bases). CDR1 is SGHTA and CDR2 is FQGNSA in the germline V gene. The CDR3 extends over 13 amino acids. Trimming removed 9 bases from V and 7 bases from J, with 13 bases in between. DNA of the CDR3: TGTGCCAGTTGTGGGACGGGAAATTCACCCCTCCACTTT. Protein sequence: CASCGTGNSPLHF.

Ten or more counts support this clonotype. This chain uses TRBV4-3 with TRBJ2-7; 7 nucleotides match TRBD1. Germline V CDR1 and CDR2: LGHNA, YSLEER. The junction had 9 bases not matched to a gene; V was cut back by 4 bases and J by 0 bases. This CDR3 comprises 16 residues. Here the CDR3 DNA reads TGCGCCAGCAGCCCCGGCTCAAGGGACAGCTCCTACGAGCAGTACTTC. This gives the protein CASSPGSRDSSYEQYF.

About this clonotype: Because the CDR3's place on the DNA is in doubt, the DNA is left out and the CDR3 is given as listed by TCRdb. This chain links TRBV7-7 with TRBJ2-5; the table's D call TRBD1 went unverified against the DNA. Germline CDR1 is SSHAT and CDR2 is FNYEAQ (reference sequence). The CDR3 length equals 13 residues, ends included. CDR3 residues: CASLFGGGSPTYF.

The chain joins TRBV12-3 or TRBV12-4 to TRBJ1-5, with no clear D. Trimming left V 1 base short and J 2 bases short, with 9 bases between. The CDR3 sequence is 15 residues long. The CDR3 region is CASSLDGRGNQPQHF. The CDR3 DNA reads TGTGCCAGCAGTTTAGACGGGCGGGGCAATCAGCCCCAGCATTTT.

The chain uses TRBV10-3 and TRBJ2-3; 8 nucleotides line up with TRBD1. The CDR3 spans 15 residues. Germline lookup yields CDR1 ENHRY and CDR2 SYGVKD. The V gene end was trimmed by 10 bases and the J gene end by 6 bases; junction bases not matched to a gene: 15. The CDR3 coding sequence is TGTGCCAGCAGCCGTACCACAGGGGGGCAGGATACGCAGTATTTT. It is translated as CASSRTTGGQDTQYF.

This clonotype occurred many times. The genes are TRBV19 and TRBJ2-2, with a tentative D call TRBD2 (6 bases). The CDR3 has 15 amino acids. Per the germline V gene, CDR1 is LNHDA and CDR2 is SQIVND (reference sequence). The V end lost 3 bases, the J end lost 6 bases, and 14 bases lay between the germline ends. The CDR3 protein is CASSIFSGEAGELFF. The CDR3 DNA follows: TGTGCCAGTAGTATTTTTTCGGGGGAGGCCGGGGAGCTGTTTTTT.

The J gene is TRBJ1-2, the V gene TRBV5-4, with 9 bases fitting TRBD1. Germline V lookup: CDR1 SGHNT, CDR2 YYREEE (reference sequence). This CDR3 contains 17 residues. The ends lost 6 bases at V and 0 bases at J; junction bases unmatched: 12. This CDR3 is CASTPGRGQGANYGYTF. The CDR3 DNA reads as TGTGCCAGCACCCCCGGACGGGGACAGGGAGCTAACTATGGCTACACCTTC.

V and J are TRBV15 and TRBJ1-1, with no clear D. This CDR3 has 14 amino acids. The V end lost 8 bases, the J end lost 4 bases, and 17 bases lay between the germline ends. Per the germline V gene, CDR1 is LNHNV and CDR2 is YYDKDF (reference sequence). This CDR3 is CATLRTNPSTEAFF. The CDR3, as DNA: TGTGCCACCCTCCGGACCAACCCAAGCACTGAAGCTTTCTTT.

The V gene is TRBV2, the J gene TRBJ1-1; TRBD1 might be the D (5 bases). Germline values: CDR1 SNHLY, CDR2 FYNNEI. The CDR3 covers 13 residues. Trimming left V 5 bases short and J 0 bases short, with 7 bases between. Here the CDR3 reads CASSIGVNTEAFF. DNA for the CDR3: TGTGCCAGCAGTATAGGGGTGAACACTGAAGCTTTCTTT.

This sequence joins TRBV15 and TRBJ1-5; D remains unclear. The germline gives CDR1 LNHNV, CDR2 YYDKDF (reference sequence). There are 15 residues in the CDR3. V lost 0 bases, J lost 1 base, and 7 bases lay in between. CDR3 DNA sequence: TGTGCCACCAGCAGAGAGAAAGGGAGCAATCAGCCCCAGCATTTT. As protein: CATSREKGSNQPQHF.

This clonotype was counted a few times. The chain's CDR3 is CASSGQGNSPLHF. The CDR3 DNA reads as TGTGCCAGTAGTGGCCAGGGGAATTCACCCCTCCACTTT. This chain connects TRBV19 to TRBJ1-6, with D perhaps matching TRBD1 (6 bases). Trimming cost V 5 bases and J 7 bases, with 9 bases left between them. The CDR3 has 13 amino acids. Looked up from germline, CDR1 is LNHDA and CDR2 is SQIVND (reference sequence).

This clonotype was observed a single time. V usage is TRBV5-1 and J usage is TRBJ2-2; D unresolved. Between the trimmed V and J ends, which lost 1 base and 0 bases, there was a span of 7 bases. Germline V gene data show CDR1 as SGHRS and CDR2 as YFSETQ. The CDR3 totals 15 residues. The CDR3 DNA sequence: TGCGCCAGCAGCTTGACCCGCGCGAACACCGGGGAGCTGTTTTTT. It encodes CASSLTRANTGELFF.